This is a list of T cell receptor beta chains from one sample in a study of OX40 agonist ivuxolimab in advanced cancers. TCRdb's copy holds only in-frame clones and misses some; the assay was immunoSEQ multiplex PCR. The table lists 83,000 or so clones, about 86% of them singletons. The sample consisted of CD4+ or CD8+ T cells sorted from blood, taken in a trial of the OX40 agonist ivuxolimab. The source of these receptors is an adult with an advanced solid tumor such as melanoma, head and neck, liver or kidney cancer. CDR3s include the opening cysteine and the closing phenylalanine or tryptophan. The order of the fields is clone size, D gene, V gene, J gene, CDR3 DNA, CDR3 protein. A D gene is named only where the DNA matches it firmly. Clone size is stated in some rows and not others, as once, few, many or a class when expanded.

clone_size: NA
d_call: NA
v_call: TRBV6-6
j_call: TRBJ1-2
cdr3_nt: TGTGCCAGCAGTTACGGGGGCTCGGACTATGGCTACACCTTC
cdr3_aa: CASSYGGSDYGYTF

clone_size: NA
d_call: NA
v_call: TRBV11-3
j_call: TRBJ1-1
cdr3_nt: TGTGCCAGCAGCGGCGTCGGGGCTTTCTTT
cdr3_aa: CASSGVGAFF

clone_size: NA
d_call: NA
v_call: TRBV2
j_call: TRBJ2-3
cdr3_nt: TGTGCCAGCGGTGGCCTTAGAGGGGGGGATACGCAGTATTTT
cdr3_aa: CASGGLRGGDTQYF

clone_size: NA
d_call: NA
v_call: TRBV6-6
j_call: TRBJ2-3
cdr3_nt: TGTGCCAGCAGTCCCAGCACAGATACGCAGTATTTT
cdr3_aa: CASSPSTDTQYF

clone_size: once
d_call: TRBD1
v_call: TRBV28
j_call: TRBJ1-4
cdr3_nt: TGTGCCAGCAGTTTGCCAGGGGGAAAACTGTTTTTT
cdr3_aa: CASSLPGGKLFF

clone_size: NA
d_call: NA
v_call: TRBV6-1
j_call: TRBJ2-5
cdr3_nt: TGTGCCAGCAGTGAGGGTCTATCAAAAGAGACCCAGTACTTC
cdr3_aa: CASSEGLSKETQYF

clone_size: NA
d_call: NA
v_call: TRBV19
j_call: TRBJ1-3
cdr3_nt: TGTGCCAGTAGTCCCGGGACAACGGGGAGAAACACCATATATTTT
cdr3_aa: CASSPGTTGRNTIYF

clone_size: NA
d_call: TRBD1
v_call: TRBV28
j_call: TRBJ1-4
cdr3_nt: TGTGCCAGTCTACAGGGGGCGGAAGAAAAACTGTTTTTT
cdr3_aa: CASLQGAEEKLFF

clone_size: NA
d_call: NA
v_call: TRBV2
j_call: TRBJ1-1
cdr3_nt: TGTGCCAGCAGTGAAAGGGTAACTGAAGCTTTCTTT
cdr3_aa: CASSERVTEAFF

clone_size: NA
d_call: NA
v_call: TRBV19
j_call: TRBJ2-1
cdr3_nt: TGTGCCAGTAGGACGGACTCCGAAACCTACAATGAGCAGTTCTTC
cdr3_aa: CASRTDSETYNEQFF

clone_size: NA
d_call: NA
v_call: TRBV28
j_call: TRBJ2-4
cdr3_nt: TGTGCCAGCAGCCCCCGGGGGAGGAAAAACATTCAGTACTTC
cdr3_aa: CASSPRGRKNIQYF

clone_size: NA
d_call: NA
v_call: TRBV11-2
j_call: TRBJ1-6
cdr3_nt: TGCGCCAGCAGCCAAGGGGGGGGAGGGAATTCACCCCTCCACTTT
cdr3_aa: CASSQGGGGNSPLHF

clone_size: NA
d_call: TRBD1
v_call: TRBV23-1
j_call: TRBJ1-5
cdr3_nt: TGCGCCAGCACTCCCGCCGACAGGGGACGCTATCAGCCCCAGCATTTT
cdr3_aa: CASTPADRGRYQPQHF

clone_size: NA
d_call: TRBD2
v_call: TRBV7-2
j_call: TRBJ2-5
cdr3_nt: TGTGCCAGCGGCGAATGGGGCGGGAGGGAGACCCAGTACTTC
cdr3_aa: CASGEWGGRETQYF

clone_size: NA
d_call: TRBD1
v_call: TRBV18
j_call: TRBJ1-6
cdr3_nt: TGTGCCAGCTCACTTATGGGACAGAGTAATTCACCCCTCCACTTT
cdr3_aa: CASSLMGQSNSPLHF

clone_size: NA
d_call: NA
v_call: TRBV7-2
j_call: TRBJ2-5
cdr3_nt: TGTGCCAGCAGCTTAGCGGGCCTACAAGAGACCCAGTACTTC
cdr3_aa: CASSLAGLQETQYF

clone_size: once
d_call: TRBD1
v_call: TRBV10-2
j_call: TRBJ1-2
cdr3_nt: TGCGCCAGCAGTGAGTGGACAGGGAGTGGCTACACCTTC
cdr3_aa: CASSEWTGSGYTF

clone_size: NA
d_call: NA
v_call: TRBV5-1
j_call: TRBJ2-5
cdr3_nt: TGCGCCAGCAGCTTTCGGCAGTACGGCGAGACCCAGTACTTC
cdr3_aa: CASSFRQYGETQYF

clone_size: once
d_call: TRBD2
v_call: TRBV4-3
j_call: TRBJ2-1
cdr3_nt: TGCGCCAGCAGCCAAGATAACGGGAGGGCCGGCAATGAGCAGTTCTTC
cdr3_aa: CASSQDNGRAGNEQFF

clone_size: NA
d_call: NA
v_call: TRBV7-9
j_call: TRBJ2-2
cdr3_nt: TGTGCCAGCAGCCCGGACAGTAACACCGGGGAGCTGTTTTTT
cdr3_aa: CASSPDSNTGELFF

clone_size: few
d_call: NA
v_call: TRBV27
j_call: TRBJ2-7
cdr3_nt: TGTGCCAGCAGTTTATCCGGGACGTTCCCCTACGAGCAGTACTTC
cdr3_aa: CASSLSGTFPYEQYF

clone_size: NA
d_call: NA
v_call: TRBV7-9
j_call: TRBJ2-7
cdr3_nt: TGTGCCAGCAGCTTAGCGGGACTGGGGTACGAGCAGTACTTC
cdr3_aa: CASSLAGLGYEQYF

clone_size: NA
d_call: TRBD1
v_call: TRBV15
j_call: TRBJ1-2
cdr3_nt: TGTGCCACCAGCCGGGGACAGGGATATGGCTACACCTTC
cdr3_aa: CATSRGQGYGYTF

clone_size: NA
d_call: NA
v_call: TRBV18
j_call: TRBJ1-4
cdr3_nt: TGTGCCAGCTCGCAAGACTCGAGGGAAAAACTGTTTTTT
cdr3_aa: CASSQDSREKLFF

clone_size: NA
d_call: NA
v_call: TRBV7-6
j_call: TRBJ2-4
cdr3_nt: TGTGCCAGCAGCCCAGCGAGCAAAAACATTCAGTACTTC
cdr3_aa: CASSPASKNIQYF

clone_size: NA
d_call: TRBD1
v_call: TRBV10-1
j_call: TRBJ2-3
cdr3_nt: TGCGCCAGCAGTGAGGGGGGACAGGGAACAGATACGCAGTATTTT
cdr3_aa: CASSEGGQGTDTQYF

clone_size: few
d_call: TRBD1
v_call: TRBV7-2
j_call: TRBJ2-7
cdr3_nt: TGTGCCACCAAAAGGACAGGGTTTTACGAGCAGTACTTC
cdr3_aa: CATKRTGFYEQYF

clone_size: NA
d_call: TRBD1
v_call: TRBV18
j_call: TRBJ1-5
cdr3_nt: TGTGCCAGCTCACCCACTCGACAGGGGAGGAATGGCAATCAGCCCCAGCATTTT
cdr3_aa: CASSPTRQGRNGNQPQHF

clone_size: NA
d_call: NA
v_call: TRBV18
j_call: TRBJ1-4
cdr3_nt: TGTGCCAGCTCACCTGGGGGGTCAACTAATGAAAAACTGTTTTTT
cdr3_aa: CASSPGGSTNEKLFF

clone_size: NA
d_call: NA
v_call: TRBV5-6
j_call: TRBJ2-7
cdr3_nt: TGTGCCAGCAGCCCAACCTACGAGCAGTACTTC
cdr3_aa: CASSPTYEQYF

clone_size: NA
d_call: TRBD1
v_call: TRBV27
j_call: TRBJ1-1
cdr3_nt: TGTGCCAGCCGACAGGGGGGAACTGAAGCTTTCTTT
cdr3_aa: CASRQGGTEAFF

clone_size: NA
d_call: TRBD1
v_call: TRBV28
j_call: TRBJ1-1
cdr3_nt: TGTGCCAGCAGCCTAGGGGGCGCAACGCGGAGGGCTTTCTTT
cdr3_aa: CASSLGGATRRAFF

clone_size: NA
d_call: NA
v_call: TRBV6-5
j_call: TRBJ2-7
cdr3_nt: TGTGCCAGCAGTTACTCCCCTAGGGGGTTACACTACGAGCAGTACTTC
cdr3_aa: CASSYSPRGLHYEQYF

clone_size: NA
d_call: NA
v_call: TRBV2
j_call: TRBJ2-1
cdr3_nt: TGTGCCAGCACCCTTGGCAGGGTAGGCGACAATGAGCAGTTCTTC
cdr3_aa: CASTLGRVGDNEQFF

clone_size: NA
d_call: NA
v_call: TRBV7-6
j_call: TRBJ2-7
cdr3_nt: TGTGCCAGCAGCTATGGGGCGCAGTACGAGCAGTACTTC
cdr3_aa: CASSYGAQYEQYF

clone_size: NA
d_call: NA
v_call: TRBV19
j_call: TRBJ1-1
cdr3_nt: TGTGCCAGTAGTATACAGCAGGACAGAATCTTCTTT
cdr3_aa: CASSIQQDRIFF

clone_size: NA
d_call: NA
v_call: TRBV7-3
j_call: TRBJ1-5
cdr3_nt: TGTGCCAGCAGCTTAAGGGGTGGGGGCAATCAGCCCCAGCATTTT
cdr3_aa: CASSLRGGGNQPQHF

clone_size: NA
d_call: NA
v_call: TRBV27
j_call: TRBJ1-5
cdr3_nt: TGTGCCAGCAGTGGGAACAATCAGCCCCAGCATTTT
cdr3_aa: CASSGNNQPQHF

clone_size: once
d_call: TRBD1
v_call: TRBV7-9
j_call: TRBJ2-3
cdr3_nt: TGTGCCAGCAGCTTAGGGGACAGTCGCACAGATACGCAGTATTTT
cdr3_aa: CASSLGDSRTDTQYF

clone_size: NA
d_call: NA
v_call: TRBV9
j_call: TRBJ1-2
cdr3_nt: TGTGCCAGCAGCGCGCAGGGTCGGGGCTACACCTTC
cdr3_aa: CASSAQGRGYTF

clone_size: NA
d_call: NA
v_call: TRBV19
j_call: TRBJ1-6
cdr3_nt: TGTGCCAGTACAGGGGTTGGCAATTCACCCCTCCACTTT
cdr3_aa: CASTGVGNSPLHF

clone_size: NA
d_call: NA
v_call: TRBV7-3
j_call: TRBJ1-1
cdr3_nt: TGTGCCAGCACCCAGAATGTGGGAACTGAAGCTTTCTTT
cdr3_aa: CASTQNVGTEAFF

clone_size: NA
d_call: TRBD2
v_call: TRBV2
j_call: TRBJ2-3
cdr3_nt: TGTGCCAGCAGTGAAGTAACTTTAGCGGGAGGAAGGACAGATACGCAGTATTTT
cdr3_aa: CASSEVTLAGGRTDTQYF

clone_size: NA
d_call: NA
v_call: TRBV18
j_call: TRBJ2-1
cdr3_nt: TGTGCCAGCTCACCAAATGGTCGGGGGCGGGATGAGCAGTTCTTC
cdr3_aa: CASSPNGRGRDEQFF

clone_size: NA
d_call: NA
v_call: TRBV19
j_call: TRBJ1-1
cdr3_nt: TGTGCCAGTAGTATAGTGGGGGTACGCACTGAAGCTTTCTTT
cdr3_aa: CASSIVGVRTEAFF

clone_size: NA
d_call: TRBD1
v_call: TRBV7-7
j_call: TRBJ2-1
cdr3_nt: TGTGCCAGCAGCTTGTCCGGGACAGGGGACAATGAGCAGTTCTTC
cdr3_aa: CASSLSGTGDNEQFF

clone_size: NA
d_call: TRBD2
v_call: TRBV7-9
j_call: TRBJ2-1
cdr3_nt: TGTGCCAGCAGCTTACTCCCCCCTCTAGCGGACTCTAACCACAATGAGCAGTTCTTC
cdr3_aa: CASSLLPPLADSNHNEQFF

clone_size: NA
d_call: TRBD1
v_call: TRBV6-5
j_call: TRBJ2-7
cdr3_nt: TGTGCCAGCAGTTGGGACAGAACCTACGAGCAGTACTTC
cdr3_aa: CASSWDRTYEQYF

clone_size: NA
d_call: NA
v_call: TRBV7-2
j_call: TRBJ1-5
cdr3_nt: TGTGCCAGCAGCAAATCAGAGAATCAGCCCCAGCATTTT
cdr3_aa: CASSKSENQPQHF

clone_size: NA
d_call: NA
v_call: TRBV6-6
j_call: TRBJ2-2
cdr3_nt: TGTGCCAGCAGCCTGAGAGAGGGTGGGACCGGGGAGCTGTTTTTT
cdr3_aa: CASSLREGGTGELFF

clone_size: NA
d_call: NA
v_call: TRBV15
j_call: TRBJ1-5
cdr3_nt: TGTGCCACCAGCACCTCAGGCCGTGGGGGCAATCAGCCCCAGCATTTT
cdr3_aa: CATSTSGRGGNQPQHF

clone_size: NA
d_call: NA
v_call: TRBV18
j_call: TRBJ2-1
cdr3_nt: TGTGCCAGCTCCCCTCAGGGTGGTGAGCAGTTCTTC
cdr3_aa: CASSPQGGEQFF

clone_size: few
d_call: NA
v_call: TRBV5-4
j_call: TRBJ1-3
cdr3_nt: TGTGCCAGCACCGAAGGAAACACCATATATTTT
cdr3_aa: CASTEGNTIYF

clone_size: NA
d_call: TRBD2
v_call: TRBV7-2
j_call: TRBJ2-5
cdr3_nt: TGTGCCAGCAGCTTAGGGACTAGCGGAACCCTAGCCCAGTACTTC
cdr3_aa: CASSLGTSGTLAQYF

clone_size: few
d_call: TRBD1
v_call: TRBV6-5
j_call: TRBJ1-2
cdr3_nt: TGTGCCAGCAGTTACGGCCAAGGGACAGTCTATGGCTACACCTTC
cdr3_aa: CASSYGQGTVYGYTF

clone_size: NA
d_call: NA
v_call: TRBV5-1
j_call: TRBJ2-3
cdr3_nt: TGCGCCAGCAGCTTGGTTACCTCGGCGGGAGATACGCAGTATTTT
cdr3_aa: CASSLVTSAGDTQYF

clone_size: NA
d_call: TRBD2
v_call: TRBV7-2
j_call: TRBJ2-2
cdr3_nt: TGTGCCAGCAGCTTCCTACGACTAGCGGGCGCCACCGGGGAGCTGTTTTTT
cdr3_aa: CASSFLRLAGATGELFF

clone_size: few
d_call: NA
v_call: TRBV2
j_call: TRBJ1-4
cdr3_nt: TGTGCCAGCAGACCCCGGGGGGGCGAAAAACTGTTTTTT
cdr3_aa: CASRPRGGEKLFF

clone_size: NA
d_call: NA
v_call: TRBV14
j_call: TRBJ1-1
cdr3_nt: TGTGCCAGCCAACGAGGTGGGGGCACTGAAGCTTTCTTT
cdr3_aa: CASQRGGGTEAFF

clone_size: NA
d_call: TRBD1
v_call: TRBV28
j_call: TRBJ1-3
cdr3_nt: TGTGCCAGCAGTTCGGACAGGAAGGCTTTGGGAAACACCATATATTTT
cdr3_aa: CASSSDRKALGNTIYF